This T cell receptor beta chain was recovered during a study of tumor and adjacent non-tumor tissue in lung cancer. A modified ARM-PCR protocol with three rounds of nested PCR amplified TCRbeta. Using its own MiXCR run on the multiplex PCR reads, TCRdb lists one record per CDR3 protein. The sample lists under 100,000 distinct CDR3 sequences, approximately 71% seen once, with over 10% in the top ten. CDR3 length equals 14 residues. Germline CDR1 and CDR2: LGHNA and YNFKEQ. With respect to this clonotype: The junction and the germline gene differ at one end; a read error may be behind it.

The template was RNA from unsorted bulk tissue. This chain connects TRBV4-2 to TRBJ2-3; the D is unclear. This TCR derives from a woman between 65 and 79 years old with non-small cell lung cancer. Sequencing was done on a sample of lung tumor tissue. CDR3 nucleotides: TGCGCCAGCCGCCAAGATCGTACCGCAGATACGCAGTATTTT. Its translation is CASRQDRTADTQYF.